The clone carrying this T cell receptor (beta chain) was found a few times. Mismatch with germline at one junction end may stem from a read error. The germline V gene encodes CDR1 KGHDR and CDR2 SFDVKD. The CDR3 contains 8 residues. Via MiXCR, TCRdb re-called the RT-PCR reads, giving one row per CDR3 protein. Seen here are over 300,000 distinct CDR3 sequences, around a fifth observed once, and the top ten hold about 9.4%. This sample stems from a study of response to subunit inactivated influenza vaccine. The starting material was PBMCs from blood, obtained 21 months after vaccination. This TCR derives from a man between 50 and 75 years old who received an inactivated influenza vaccine. This chain connects TRBV24-1 to TRBJ2-4, with D unresolved. The DNA of the CDR3 is TGTGCCACCAGTGATATCCACTTC. Protein product: CATSDIHF.